The 26 T cell receptor beta chains below all came from one sample that was sequenced in a study of T cell clonality in common variable immunodeficiency. This table comes from immunoSEQ multiplex PCR, and its TCRdb copy is limited to in-frame clones, with some not included. The data show about 52,000 clones, with none appearing a single time. The sequenced sample consisted of peripheral blood mononuclear cells. These TCRs come from a person between 18 and 69 years old in good health.

In this sample, this clone turned up many times. Sequencing ends 3 residues short of the CDR3 end; the germline J gene provides the rest. The chain is built from TRBV6-2 or TRBV6-3 and TRBJ1-3; no definite D call. V was cut by 7 bases and J by 9 bases, with 22 bases left in between. The germline V gene has CDR1 MNHEY and CDR2 SVGEGT. The CDR3 spans 15 residues. The CDR3 sequence is CASTKPGTARSTIYF. Incomplete CDR3 DNA: TGTGCCAGCACTAAACCCGGAACAGCTCGATCCACC.

This clone was seen many times. Coverage ceases 3 residues before the CDR3 finishes, and the germline J gene fills in the end. The chain recombines TRBV10-1 with TRBJ1-5, with D tentatively TRBD1 (6 bases). V was pared by 7 bases and J by 6 bases, with 10 bases between. Germline V gene data show CDR1 as WNHNN and CDR2 as SYGVQD (reference sequence). CDR3 length: 12 amino acids. The chain's CDR3 is CASTTGFQPQHF. CDR3 DNA, as far as it was read: TGCGCCAGCACTACAGGGTTTCAGCCC.

There are many counts of this clone. The CDR3 end is not reached by the read, which stops 3 residues before it; the germline J gene fills it in. The chain is built from TRBV20-1 and TRBJ2-5; maybe TRBD2 (6 bases). Per germline, CDR1 DFQATT and CDR2 SNEGSKA (reference sequence). Trimming shortened V by 3 bases and J by 3 bases, and 14 bases separated the two germline ends. This CDR3 comprises 14 residues. The sequenced CDR3 bases are TGCAGTGCTAGTCCGGAAGGCGGGAAAGAGACC. This translates into CSASPEGGKET. The complete CDR3 sequence is CSASPEGGKETQYF.

In its sample, this clone was seen a few times. Here the CDR3 reads CASSPGVRANYGQYF. The part of the CDR3 DNA that was read is TGTGCCAGCTCACCAGGTGTCCGCGCTAACTATGGT. The genes are TRBV18 and TRBJ2-4; D unresolved. The read stops 3 residues short of the end of the CDR3; the missing end is completed from the germline J gene. The CDR3 contains 15 residues. Germline CDR1 is KGHSH and CDR2 is LQKENI.

This clone was counted at least ten times. Read data end 3 residues before the CDR3 end; the end is taken from the germline J gene. The sample has other DNA sequences that encode this CDR3 too. The rearrangement uses TRBV30 and TRBJ1-1, with no clear D. V lost 3 bases, J lost 4 bases, and 15 bases lay in between. This CDR3 is 14 amino acids long. Per germline, CDR1 GTSNPN and CDR2 SVGIG (reference sequence). CDR3 sequence: CAWSQDSSGTEAFF. CDR3 DNA (partial): TGTGCCTGGAGCCAGGATAGTTCAGGCACTGAA.

A word on this clone: The read ends 3 residues early relative to the CDR3; the germline J gene fills the gap. This sequence joins TRBV5-8 and TRBJ2-7; TRBD1 matches at 7 bases. Germline lookup yields CDR1 SGHTS and CDR2 YDEGEE. The CDR3 runs 13 residues. V gave up 4 bases and J gave up 3 bases; unmatched junction bases: 4. The part of the CDR3 DNA that was read is TGTGCCAGCAGCCCTAGGGACAGCTACGAG. Its translation is CASSPRDSYE. The complete CDR3 reads CASSPRDSYEQYF.

A remark on this clone: The read ends 3 residues before the CDR3 terminus; that terminus is restored from the germline J gene. This rearrangement joins TRBV19 to TRBJ1-5, with 9 bases fitting TRBD1. CDR1 LNHDA and CDR2 SQIVND come from the germline V gene (reference sequence). After removal of 4 bases from V and 7 bases from J, the junction contained 5 bases not matched to a gene. The CDR3 is 14 amino acids. Incomplete CDR3 DNA: TGTGCCAGTAGTACCGGACAGGGGCTCCAGCCC. Its translation is CASSTGQGLQP. In full, the CDR3 reads CASSTGQGLQPQHF.

In this sample, this clone turned up a few times. CDR3 region: CASSDRGNGQYF. CDR3 DNA, as far as it was read: TGTGCCAGCAGCGACAGGGGTAATGGT. V is TRBV7-3 and J is TRBJ2-4, with TRBD1 matching over 8 bases. With the read ending 3 residues before the CDR3 end, the germline J gene is used to fill in that end. The CDR3 totals 12 residues. CDR1 is SGHTA and CDR2 is FQGTGA in the germline V gene.

This clone was seen repeatedly, ten times or more. The CDR3 end falls 3 residues outside the read, so it is completed with the germline J gene. This sequence joins TRBV19 and TRBJ1-4, with 9 bases identical to TRBD1. Per germline, CDR1 LNHDA and CDR2 SQIVND (reference sequence). With V trimmed by 6 bases and J by 0 bases, 2 bases remained unmatched. The CDR3 consists of 15 residues. The CDR3 here is CASRRDRATNEKLFF. CDR3 DNA (partial): TGTGCCAGTAGGAGGGACAGGGCAACTAATGAAAAA.

This clone appeared many times. CDR3 DNA, as far as it was read: TGTGCCAGCAGGCGACAGGGATCAAACTATGGC. This codes for CASRRQGSNYG. Given in full, the CDR3 is CASRRQGSNYGYTF. The chain combines TRBV2 with TRBJ1-2; 7 bases fit TRBD1. The read ends 3 residues before the CDR3 terminus; that terminus is restored from the germline J gene. The CDR3 loop spans 14 amino acids. Trimming took 6 bases from V and 2 from J; bases not matched to a gene: 6. Germline-derived CDR1 and CDR2 are SNHLY and FYNNEI.

Of note for this clone: The read falls 3 residues short of the CDR3 end, and the missing part is taken from the germline J gene. This chain links TRBV6-2 or TRBV6-3 with TRBJ1-1, with TRBD1 matching over 7 bases. This CDR3 comprises 14 residues. Germline assignment: CDR1 MNHEY and CDR2 SVGEGT. The sequenced CDR3 bases are TGTGCCAGCAGTCCACGACAGGGTTCCTACGAG. Translating gives CASSPRQGSYE. The full CDR3 is CASSPRQGSYEAFF.

This clone has only a few counts. With the read ending 3 residues before the CDR3 end, the germline J gene is used to fill in that end. The gene calls are TRBV19 and TRBJ1-2; D is possibly TRBD1 (5 bases). The CDR3 is 15 amino acids. Germline CDR1 LNHDA, CDR2 SQIVND (reference sequence). CDR3 residues: CASSHRTSGRYDYTF. CDR3 DNA (partial): TGTGCCAGTAGCCACAGGACTAGCGGGAGATACGAC.

This clone showed up many times. The read gets to within 3 residues of the CDR3 end, and the germline J gene fills in the rest. The V and J genes are TRBV20-1 and TRBJ1-1; 11 bases align to TRBD1. The CDR3 sequence is 14 residues long. Germline lookup yields CDR1 DFQATT and CDR2 SNEGSKA (reference sequence). After removal of 5 bases from V and 4 bases from J, the junction contained 6 bases not matched to a gene. This CDR3 is CSAVDRGHITEAFF. CDR3 DNA (partial): TGCAGTGCTGTGGACAGGGGGCATATCACTGAA.

This clone was counted at least ten times. The read ends 3 residues early relative to the CDR3; the germline J gene fills the gap. The chain carries TRBV29-1 and TRBJ1-1; D may be TRBD1 (6 bases). The CDR3 runs 11 residues. Germline lookup yields CDR1 SQVTM and CDR2 ANQGSEA. CDR3 region: CSVIQGMRAFF. The sequenced CDR3 bases are TGCAGCGTCATACAGGGTATGCGG.

Concerning this clone itself: The read comes to an end 3 residues before the CDR3 does, leaving the germline J gene to fill in the end. The V and J genes are TRBV7-2 and TRBJ1-2; no firm D call. CDR3 size: 14 residues. In germline, CDR1 is SGHTA, CDR2 FQGNSA. The sequenced CDR3 bases are TGTGCCAGCAGCTTAGAAAAACGCACAGATACC. This gives the protein CASSLEKRTDT. The CDR3 reads in full as CASSLEKRTDTYTF.

A few counts support this clone. The missing CDR3 end, 3 residues past where the read stops, is filled in from the germline J gene. The rearrangement joins TRBV6-4 to TRBJ1-2, with D maybe TRBD1 (5 bases). The germline gives CDR1 MRHNA, CDR2 SNTAGT. V was trimmed by 6 bases and J by 2 bases, leaving 16 bases between them. The CDR3 contains 15 residues. CDR3 sequence reads: CASRAPHKGNYGYTF. The CDR3 bases that were read are TGTGCCAGCAGAGCCCCACATAAGGGGAACTATGGC.

This clone was seen ten or more times. The read terminates 3 residues ahead of where the CDR3 ends, so the germline J gene completes it. V gene TRBV10-1 combines with J gene TRBJ2-3; maybe TRBD2 (7 bases). V was trimmed by 4 bases and J by 6 bases, leaving 14 bases between them. Germline V CDR1 and CDR2: WNHNN, SYGVQD (reference sequence). The CDR3 consists of 14 residues. The part of the CDR3 DNA that was read is TGCGCCAGCAGTGTATCGAGGGGGGGTGATACG. Translation gives CASSVSRGGDT. The full CDR3 protein is CASSVSRGGDTQYF.

This clone was seen many times. The CDR3 extends 3 residues past the end of the read, so its final part is completed from the germline J gene. J is TRBJ2-1 and V is TRBV5-6; maybe TRBD1 (6 bases). Germline CDR1 is SGHDT and CDR2 is YYEEEE. The CDR3 totals 13 residues. Trimming took 0 bases from V and 9 from J, leaving 10 bases between them. The DNA read from the CDR3 is TGTGCCAGCAGCTTGGTATCCAGGGGTGAG. Protein sequence: CASSLVSRGE. The CDR3 in full is CASSLVSRGEQFF.

This clone was detected ten times or more. The read gets to within 3 residues of the CDR3 end, and the germline J gene fills in the rest. The V call is TRBV2, the J call TRBJ2-1, with a possible D match to TRBD2 (5 bases). CDR1 and CDR2 from the germline V gene are SNHLY and FYNNEI. This CDR3 is built from 14 residues. V gave up 5 bases and J gave up 8 bases, with 16 bases separating them. The CDR3 sequence is CASSIRTLRYEQFF. The sequenced part of the CDR3 DNA is TGTGCCAGCAGTATCCGGACTCTTCGGTATGAG.

This clone was picked up many times. The CDR3 is cut off 3 residues early in the read; its end comes from the germline J gene. The identical CDR3 is also encoded by other nucleotide sequences in the sample. The gene calls are TRBV6-2 or TRBV6-3 and TRBJ2-3; 7 nucleotides line up with TRBD2. This CDR3 region has 17 residues. Losses at the gene ends were 6 bases for V and 3 bases for J; bases not matched to a gene: 15. Per germline, CDR1 MNHEY and CDR2 SVGEGT. Incomplete CDR3 DNA: TGTGCCAGCAGAGAGACCCCACTGGCGGGAGCGACAGATACG. Protein sequence: CASRETPLAGATDT. The complete CDR3 sequence is CASRETPLAGATDTQYF.

This clone was counted only a few times. One base away lies a much larger clone, so this may be a sequencing read error. The CDR3 end lies 3 residues beyond the end of the read and is filled in from the germline J gene. V and J are TRBV6-2 or TRBV6-3 and TRBJ1-4; TRBD1 aligns across 10 bases. The germline CDR1 and CDR2 sequences are MNHEY and SVGEGT. This CDR3 spans 17 amino acids. The CDR3 sequence: CASSYGGTGAGANVLFF. The CDR3 bases that were read are TGTGCCAGCAGTTACGGCGGGACAGGGGCTGGGGCCAACGTA.

In regard to this clone: Read sequence stops 3 residues before the CDR3 end, and the germline J gene provides the missing end. This chain connects TRBV30 to TRBJ1-2, with D maybe TRBD1 (5 bases). This CDR3 region has 16 residues. Germline lookup yields CDR1 GTSNPN and CDR2 SVGIG (reference sequence). The CDR3 is CAWSRRTGVLGNIYTF. The covered CDR3 bases are TGTGCCTGGAGTCGGCGTACAGGAGTCCTAGGAAACATC.

This clone was picked up many times. CDR3 amino acids: CSVVLGRLSYEQYF. The sequenced CDR3 bases are TGCAGCGTTGTTCTGGGCAGGCTTTCTTACGAG. This chain uses TRBV29-1 with TRBJ2-7; no clear D. The read stops 3 residues short of the end of the CDR3; the missing end is completed from the germline J gene. This CDR3 is built from 14 residues. V was clipped by 4 bases and J by 4 bases, with 17 bases between them. The V gene's germline CDR1 is SQVTM and CDR2 ANQGSEA.

This clone was observed at least ten times. The observed sequence ends 3 residues before the CDR3 terminus, with the missing tail filled in from the germline J gene. The chain joins TRBV5-6 to TRBJ2-2; 9 bases agree with TRBD1. Germline V lookup: CDR1 SGHDT, CDR2 YYEEEE. The CDR3 sequence is 14 residues long. The CDR3 is CASSQGQGNEKLFF. The sequenced part of the CDR3 DNA is TGTGCCAGCAGCCAGGGACAGGGAAATGAAAAG.

About this clone itself: The read comes to an end 3 residues before the CDR3 does, leaving the germline J gene to fill in the end. The chain is built from TRBV19 and TRBJ2-2, with a tentative D call TRBD2 (7 bases). CDR3 length equals 14 residues. CDR1 and CDR2 (germline): LNHDA, SQIVND (reference sequence). The sequenced CDR3 bases are TGTGCCACTCGTTTCCGGGGGGCGCGGGAAAAG. It is translated as CATRFRGAREK. The whole CDR3 sequence reads CATRFRGAREKLFF.

This clone was counted at least ten times. The read halts 3 residues ahead of the CDR3 end, with the missing end drawn from the germline J gene. The chain recombines TRBV7-3 with TRBJ2-1; tentatively, D is TRBD2 (6 bases). V lost 5 bases and J lost 3, with 14 bases in between. CDR3 length: 15 amino acids. Per germline, CDR1 SGHTA and CDR2 FQGTGA. The sequenced CDR3 bases are TGTGCCAGCAGCAACCGGGACTTAAACTACAATGAG. It yields the protein CASSNRDLNYNE. The complete CDR3 sequence is CASSNRDLNYNEQFF.